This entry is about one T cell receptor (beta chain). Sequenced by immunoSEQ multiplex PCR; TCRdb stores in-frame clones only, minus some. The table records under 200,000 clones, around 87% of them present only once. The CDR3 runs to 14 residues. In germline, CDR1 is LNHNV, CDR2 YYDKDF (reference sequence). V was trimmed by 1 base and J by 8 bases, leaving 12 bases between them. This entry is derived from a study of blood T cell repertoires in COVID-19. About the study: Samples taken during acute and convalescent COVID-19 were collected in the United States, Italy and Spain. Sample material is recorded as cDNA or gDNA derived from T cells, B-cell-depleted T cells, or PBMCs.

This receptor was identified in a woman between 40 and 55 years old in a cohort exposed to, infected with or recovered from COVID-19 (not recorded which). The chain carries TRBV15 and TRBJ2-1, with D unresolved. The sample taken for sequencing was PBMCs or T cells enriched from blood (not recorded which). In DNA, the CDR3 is TGTGCCACCAGCAGAGGGCGAGAGGCGGATGAGCAGTTCTTC. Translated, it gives CATSRGREADEQFF.